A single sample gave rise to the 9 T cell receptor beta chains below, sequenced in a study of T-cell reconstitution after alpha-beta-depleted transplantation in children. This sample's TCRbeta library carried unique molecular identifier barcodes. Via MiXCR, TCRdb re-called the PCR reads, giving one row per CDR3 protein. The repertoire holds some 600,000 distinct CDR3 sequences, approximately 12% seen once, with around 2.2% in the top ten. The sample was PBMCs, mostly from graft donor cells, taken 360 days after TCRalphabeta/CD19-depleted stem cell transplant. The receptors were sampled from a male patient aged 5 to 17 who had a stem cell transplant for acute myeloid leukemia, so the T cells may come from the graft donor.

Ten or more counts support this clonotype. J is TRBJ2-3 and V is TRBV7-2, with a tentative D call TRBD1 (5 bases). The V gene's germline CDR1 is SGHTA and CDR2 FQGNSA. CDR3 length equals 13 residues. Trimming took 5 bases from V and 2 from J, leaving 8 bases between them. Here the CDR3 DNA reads TGTGCCAGCAGCAGACAGTTCACAGATACGCAGTATTTT. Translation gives CASSRQFTDTQYF.

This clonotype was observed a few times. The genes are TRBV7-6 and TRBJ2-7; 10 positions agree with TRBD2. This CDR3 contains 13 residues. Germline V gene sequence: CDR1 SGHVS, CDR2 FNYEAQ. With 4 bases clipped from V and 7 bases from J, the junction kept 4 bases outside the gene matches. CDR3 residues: CASSYGLAAEQYF. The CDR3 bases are TGTGCCAGCAGCTACGGACTAGCGGCTGAGCAGTACTTC.

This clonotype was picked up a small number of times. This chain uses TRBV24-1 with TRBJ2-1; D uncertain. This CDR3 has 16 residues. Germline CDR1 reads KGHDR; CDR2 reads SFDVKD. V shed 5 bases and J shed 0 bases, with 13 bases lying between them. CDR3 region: CATSGPTISSYNEQFF. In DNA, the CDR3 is TGTGCCACCAGTGGGCCCACGATCAGCTCCTACAATGAGCAGTTCTTC.

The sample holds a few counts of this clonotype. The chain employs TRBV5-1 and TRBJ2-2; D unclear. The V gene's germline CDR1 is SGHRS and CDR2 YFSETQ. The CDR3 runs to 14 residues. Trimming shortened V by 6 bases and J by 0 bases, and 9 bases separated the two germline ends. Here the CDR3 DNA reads TGCGCCAGCACCCTACTCGCGAACACCGGGGAGCTGTTTTTT. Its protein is CASTLLANTGELFF.

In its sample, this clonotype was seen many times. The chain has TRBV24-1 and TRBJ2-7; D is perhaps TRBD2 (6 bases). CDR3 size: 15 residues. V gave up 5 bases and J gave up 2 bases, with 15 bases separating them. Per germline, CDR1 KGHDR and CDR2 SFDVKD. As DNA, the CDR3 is TGTGCCACCAGTGTCCTGAATGGGGGGACCTACGAGCAGTACTTC. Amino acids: CATSVLNGGTYEQYF.

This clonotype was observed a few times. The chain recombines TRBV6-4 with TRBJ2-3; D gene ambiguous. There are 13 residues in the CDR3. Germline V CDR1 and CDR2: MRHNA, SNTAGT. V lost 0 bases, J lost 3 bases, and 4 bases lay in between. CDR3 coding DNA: TGTGCCAGCAGTGACTCGAGGACAGATACGCAGTATTTT. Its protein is CASSDSRTDTQYF.

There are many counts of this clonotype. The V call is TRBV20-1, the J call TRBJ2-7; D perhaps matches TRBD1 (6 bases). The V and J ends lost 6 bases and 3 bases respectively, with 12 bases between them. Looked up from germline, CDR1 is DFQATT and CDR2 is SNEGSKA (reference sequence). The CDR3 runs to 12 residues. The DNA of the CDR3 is TGCAGTGCCCGGTCAGGGGTCTACGAGCAGTACTTC. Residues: CSARSGVYEQYF.

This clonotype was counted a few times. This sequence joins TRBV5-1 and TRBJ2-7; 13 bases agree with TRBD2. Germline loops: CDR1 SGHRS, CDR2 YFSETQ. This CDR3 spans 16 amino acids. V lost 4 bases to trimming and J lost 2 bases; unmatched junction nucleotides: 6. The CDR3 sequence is CASSPGLAGATYEQYF. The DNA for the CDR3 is TGCGCCAGCAGCCCCGGACTAGCGGGAGCGACCTACGAGCAGTACTTC. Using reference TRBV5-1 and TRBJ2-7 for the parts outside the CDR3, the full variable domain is KAGVTQTPRYLIKTRGQQVTLSCSPISGHRSVSWYQQTPGQGLQFLFEYFSETQRNKGNFPGRFSGRQFSNSRSEMNVSTLELGDSALYLCASSPGLAGATYEQYFGPGTRLTVT.

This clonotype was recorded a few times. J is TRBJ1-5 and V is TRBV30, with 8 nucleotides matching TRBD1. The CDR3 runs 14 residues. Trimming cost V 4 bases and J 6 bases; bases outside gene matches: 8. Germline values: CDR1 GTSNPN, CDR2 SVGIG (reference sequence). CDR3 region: CAWTRTGSGQPQHF. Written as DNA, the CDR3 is TGTGCCTGGACCCGGACAGGGTCAGGTCAGCCCCAGCATTTT.